This TCR beta chain was found in a study of blood T cell repertoires in COVID-19. Participants had their cohort set by participant-reported clinical history. As processed by the authors: Nucleated cell number was recorded as an estimate derived from reference gene primer amplification. The method was immunoSEQ multiplex PCR; TCRdb's version includes in-frame clones alone and lacks a portion of them. V and J calls and clone size are copied from that table; D and trimming were computed from the DNA. The table lists 160,000 or so clones, over 70% of them singletons, with about 5.8% in the top ten. Germline V CDR1 and CDR2: LNHDA, SQIVND (reference sequence). Deletions cut 9 bases from V and 8 bases from J, with 13 bases between. This CDR3 contains 11 residues.

The source of this sequence is a woman aged 40 to 50 with acute COVID-19. This chain joins TRBV19 and TRBJ1-2; tentatively, D is TRBD1 (5 bases). The source material was PBMCs or T cells enriched from blood (not recorded which). This CDR3 is CASDGTRGYTF. CDR3 DNA sequence: TGTGCCAGCGACGGGACTCGAGGCTACACCTTC. Looking up the rest from reference TRBV19 and TRBJ1-2 gives the full variable domain: DGGITQSPKYLFRKEGQNVTLSCEQNLNHDAMYWYRQDPGQGLRLIYYSQIVNDFQKGDIAEGYSVSREKKESFPLTVTSAQKNPTAFYLCASDGTRGYTFGSGTRLTVV.